This paragraph covers one TCR beta chain sequence. Its antigen is unidentified. This specimen comes from a study of cytomegalovirus exposure and HLA in healthy donors. Study as a whole: Earlier, 200 million or so T cells were analyzed, and about 100 million unique TCR beta sequences were found among them. The study, taken as a whole, reports: Confirmation was obtained in vitro that a few CMV-associated chains are specific for CMV antigens. Available immune exposure information covered CMV serostatus only. Later analysis associated a missense DCLRE1C variant with TCR beta V- and J-gene trimming.

PCR employed 60 Vbeta and 13 Jbeta primers. The method was immunoSEQ multiplex PCR; TCRdb's version includes in-frame clones alone and lacks a portion of them. The table records approximately 210,000 clones, approximately 80% of them present only once. The germline V gene has CDR1 SGDLS and CDR2 YYNGEE. The V and J ends lost 0 bases and 10 bases, in that order; junction bases with no gene match: 15. The CDR3 consists of 18 residues. The material sequenced was PBMCs. The chain joins TRBV9 to TRBJ2-1, with 11 bases aligning to TRBD2. The sequence came from a woman aged 40 to 50 in good health and CMV-seronegative. CDR3 nucleotide sequence: TGTGCCAGCAGCGTAGGTCTAGCGGGAGGATACGAAGCTAAGGAGCAGTTCTTC. Encoded protein: CASSVGLAGGYEAKEQFF.